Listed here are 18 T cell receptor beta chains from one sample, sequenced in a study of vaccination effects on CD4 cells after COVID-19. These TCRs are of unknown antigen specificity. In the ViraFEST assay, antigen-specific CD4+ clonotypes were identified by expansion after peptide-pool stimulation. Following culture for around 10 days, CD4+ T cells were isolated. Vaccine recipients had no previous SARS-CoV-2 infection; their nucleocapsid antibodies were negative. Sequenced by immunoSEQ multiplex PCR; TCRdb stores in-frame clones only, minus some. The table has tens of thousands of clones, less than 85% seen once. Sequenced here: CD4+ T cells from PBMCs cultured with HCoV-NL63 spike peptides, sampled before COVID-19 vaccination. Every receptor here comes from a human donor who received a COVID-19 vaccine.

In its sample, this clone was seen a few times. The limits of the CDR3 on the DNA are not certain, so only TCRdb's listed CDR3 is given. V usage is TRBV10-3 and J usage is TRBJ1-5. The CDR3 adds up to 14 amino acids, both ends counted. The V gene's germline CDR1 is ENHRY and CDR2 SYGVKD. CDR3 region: CAIGFGSGNQPQHF.

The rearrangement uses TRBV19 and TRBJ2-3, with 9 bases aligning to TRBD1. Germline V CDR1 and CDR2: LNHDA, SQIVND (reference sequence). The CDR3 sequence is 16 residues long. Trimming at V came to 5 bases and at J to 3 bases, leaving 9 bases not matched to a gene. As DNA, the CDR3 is TGTGCCAGTAGTTCAACCCGGGGGACAGGGACAGATACGCAGTATTTT. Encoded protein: CASSSTRGTGTDTQYF.

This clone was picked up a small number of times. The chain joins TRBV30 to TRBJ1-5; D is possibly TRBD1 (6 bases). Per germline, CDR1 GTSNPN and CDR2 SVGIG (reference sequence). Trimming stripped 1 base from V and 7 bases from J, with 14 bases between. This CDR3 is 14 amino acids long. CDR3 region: CAWSELRGGQPQHF. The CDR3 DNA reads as TGTGCCTGGAGTGAACTCAGGGGTGGCCAGCCCCAGCATTTT. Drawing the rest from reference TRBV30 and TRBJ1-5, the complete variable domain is SQTIHQWPATLVQPVGSPLSLECTVEGTSNPNLYWYRQAAGRGLQLLFYSVGIGQISSEVPQNLSASRPQDRQFILSSKKLLLSDSGFYLCAWSELRGGQPQHFGDGTRLSIL.

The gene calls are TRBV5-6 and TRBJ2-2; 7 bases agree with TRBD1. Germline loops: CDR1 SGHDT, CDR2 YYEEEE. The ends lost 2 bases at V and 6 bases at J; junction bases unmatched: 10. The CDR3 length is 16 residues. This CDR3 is CASSFGSRGRAGELFF. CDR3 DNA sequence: TGTGCCAGCAGCTTCGGGTCGAGGGGGCGAGCCGGGGAGCTGTTTTTT.

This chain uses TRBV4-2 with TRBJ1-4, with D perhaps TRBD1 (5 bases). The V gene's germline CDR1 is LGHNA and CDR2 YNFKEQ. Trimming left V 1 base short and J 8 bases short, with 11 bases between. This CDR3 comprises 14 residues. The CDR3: CASSQGQGREKLFF. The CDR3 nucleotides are TGTGCCAGCAGCCAAGGGCAGGGACGAGAAAAACTGTTTTTT.

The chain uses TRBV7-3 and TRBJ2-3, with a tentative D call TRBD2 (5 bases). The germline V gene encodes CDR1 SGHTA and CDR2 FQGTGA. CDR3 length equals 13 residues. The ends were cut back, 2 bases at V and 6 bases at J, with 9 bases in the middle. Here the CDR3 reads CASSLSGSDTQYF. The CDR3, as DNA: TGTGCCAGCAGCTTATCGGGGTCGGATACGCAGTATTTT.

CDR3: CATSDPPPSGTQYF. CDR3 DNA sequence: TGTGCCACCAGTGACCCCCCCCCGAGCGGTACGCAGTATTTT. The chain has TRBV24-1 and TRBJ2-3, with D possibly being TRBD2 (5 bases). CDR1 KGHDR and CDR2 SFDVKD come from the germline V gene. The CDR3 runs to 14 residues. V was trimmed by 4 bases and J by 8 bases, leaving 15 bases between them.

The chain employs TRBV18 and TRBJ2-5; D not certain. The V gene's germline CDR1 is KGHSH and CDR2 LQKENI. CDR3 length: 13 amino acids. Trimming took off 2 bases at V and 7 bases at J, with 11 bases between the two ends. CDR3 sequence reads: CASSPSGLGTQYF. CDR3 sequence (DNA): TGTGCCAGCTCACCATCAGGTCTTGGGACCCAGTACTTC.

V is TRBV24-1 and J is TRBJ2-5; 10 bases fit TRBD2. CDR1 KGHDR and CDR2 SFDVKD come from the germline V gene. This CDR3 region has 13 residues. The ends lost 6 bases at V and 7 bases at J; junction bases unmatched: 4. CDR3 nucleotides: TGTGCCACCAGTAGCGGGGGGGGGCGGACCCAGTACTTC. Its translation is CATSSGGGRTQYF.

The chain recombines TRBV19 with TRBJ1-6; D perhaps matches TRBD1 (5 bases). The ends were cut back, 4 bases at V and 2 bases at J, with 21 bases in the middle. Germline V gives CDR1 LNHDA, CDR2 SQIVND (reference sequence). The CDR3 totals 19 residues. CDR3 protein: CASSTVGRGVVAYNSPLHF. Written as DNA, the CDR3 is TGTGCCAGTAGTACGGTAGGGCGGGGGGTCGTCGCCTATAATTCACCCCTCCACTTT.

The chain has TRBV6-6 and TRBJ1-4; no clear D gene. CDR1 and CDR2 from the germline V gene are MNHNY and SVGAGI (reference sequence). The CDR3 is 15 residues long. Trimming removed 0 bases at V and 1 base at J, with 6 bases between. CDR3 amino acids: CASSYSGLTNEKLFF. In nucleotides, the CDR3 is TGTGCCAGCAGTTACTCGGGGTTAACTAATGAAAAACTGTTTTTT.

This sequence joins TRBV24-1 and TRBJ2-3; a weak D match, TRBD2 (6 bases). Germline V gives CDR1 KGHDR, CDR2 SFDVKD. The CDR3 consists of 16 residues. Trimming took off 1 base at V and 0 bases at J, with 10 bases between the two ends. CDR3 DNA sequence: TGTGCCACCAGTGATTTTCCAGGGACTAGCACAGATACGCAGTATTTT. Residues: CATSDFPGTSTDTQYF.

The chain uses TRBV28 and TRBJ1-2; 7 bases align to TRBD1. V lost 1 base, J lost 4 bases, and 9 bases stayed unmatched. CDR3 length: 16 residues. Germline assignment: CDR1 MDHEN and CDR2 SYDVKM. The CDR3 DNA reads TGTGCCAGCAGTTTATTTCTCCAGGGGGGGGGCTATGGCTACACCTTC. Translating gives CASSLFLQGGGYGYTF.

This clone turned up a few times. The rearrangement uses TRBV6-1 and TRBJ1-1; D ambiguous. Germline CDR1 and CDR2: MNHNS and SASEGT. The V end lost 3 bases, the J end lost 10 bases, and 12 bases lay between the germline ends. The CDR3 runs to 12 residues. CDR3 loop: CASSDTMKGAFF. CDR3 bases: TGTGCCAGCAGTGATACGATGAAGGGAGCTTTCTTT.

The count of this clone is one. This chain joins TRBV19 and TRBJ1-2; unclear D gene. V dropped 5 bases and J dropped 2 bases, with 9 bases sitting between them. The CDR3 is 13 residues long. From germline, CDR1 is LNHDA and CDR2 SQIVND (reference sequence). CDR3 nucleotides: TGTGCCAGTAGTGAAGGCATGAACTATGGCTACACCTTC. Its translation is CASSEGMNYGYTF. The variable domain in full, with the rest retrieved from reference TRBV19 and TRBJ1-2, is DGGITQSPKYLFRKEGQNVTLSCEQNLNHDAMYWYRQDPGQGLRLIYYSQIVNDFQKGDIAEGYSVSREKKESFPLTVTSAQKNPTAFYLCASSEGMNYGYTFGSGTRLTVV.

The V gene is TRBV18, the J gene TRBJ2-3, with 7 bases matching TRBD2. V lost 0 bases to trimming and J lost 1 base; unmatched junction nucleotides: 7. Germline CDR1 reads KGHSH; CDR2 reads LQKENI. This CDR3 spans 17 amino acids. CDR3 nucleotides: TGTGCCAGCTCACCACCGACTGGCCGGGGGGGCACAGATACGCAGTATTTT. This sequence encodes CASSPPTGRGGTDTQYF.

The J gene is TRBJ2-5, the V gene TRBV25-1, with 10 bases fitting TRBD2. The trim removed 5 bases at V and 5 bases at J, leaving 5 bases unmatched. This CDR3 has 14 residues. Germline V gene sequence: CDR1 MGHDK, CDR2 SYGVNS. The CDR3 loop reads CASSKAGGLETQYF. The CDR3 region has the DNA TGTGCCAGCAGTAAAGCGGGGGGGCTTGAGACCCAGTACTTC.

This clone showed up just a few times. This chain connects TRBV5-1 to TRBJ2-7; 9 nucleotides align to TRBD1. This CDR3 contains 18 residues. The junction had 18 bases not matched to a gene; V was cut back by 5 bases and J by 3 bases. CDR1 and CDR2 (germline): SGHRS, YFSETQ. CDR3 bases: TGCGCCAGCAGATACGGACAGGGGCCCGCCAAAATCCTCTACGAGCAGTACGTC. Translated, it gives CASRYGQGPAKILYEQYV.